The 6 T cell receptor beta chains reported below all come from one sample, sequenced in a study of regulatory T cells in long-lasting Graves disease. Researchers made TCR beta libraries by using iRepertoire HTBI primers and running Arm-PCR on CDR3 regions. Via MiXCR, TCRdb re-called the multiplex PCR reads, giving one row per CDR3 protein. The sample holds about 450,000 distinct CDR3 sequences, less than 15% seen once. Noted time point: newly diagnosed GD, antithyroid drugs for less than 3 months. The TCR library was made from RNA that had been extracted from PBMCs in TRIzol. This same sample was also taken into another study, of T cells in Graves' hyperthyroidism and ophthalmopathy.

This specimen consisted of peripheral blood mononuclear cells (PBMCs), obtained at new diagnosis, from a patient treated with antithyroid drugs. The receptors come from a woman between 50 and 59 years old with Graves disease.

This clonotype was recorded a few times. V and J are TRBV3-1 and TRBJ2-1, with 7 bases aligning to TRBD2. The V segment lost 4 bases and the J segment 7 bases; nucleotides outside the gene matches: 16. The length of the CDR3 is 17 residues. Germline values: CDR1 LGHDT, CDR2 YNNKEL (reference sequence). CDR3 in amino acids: CASSPTVRAGSGNEQFF. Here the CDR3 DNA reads TGTGCCAGCAGCCCCACCGTTAGAGCGGGATCGGGGAATGAGCAGTTCTTC.

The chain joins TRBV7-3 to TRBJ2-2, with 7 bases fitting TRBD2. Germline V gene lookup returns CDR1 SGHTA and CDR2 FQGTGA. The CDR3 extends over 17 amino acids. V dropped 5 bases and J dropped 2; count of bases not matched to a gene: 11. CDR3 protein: CASSLGSGLVNTGELFF. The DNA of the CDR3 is TGTGCCAGCAGCCTAGGGTCAGGACTAGTCAACACCGGGGAGCTGTTTTTT.

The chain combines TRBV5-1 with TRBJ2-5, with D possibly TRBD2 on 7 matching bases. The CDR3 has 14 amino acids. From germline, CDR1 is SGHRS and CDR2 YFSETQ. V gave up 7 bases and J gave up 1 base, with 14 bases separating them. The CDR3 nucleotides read TGCGCCAGCTTCCGAGGGGGGGCCCAAGAGACCCAGTACTTC. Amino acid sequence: CASFRGGAQETQYF.

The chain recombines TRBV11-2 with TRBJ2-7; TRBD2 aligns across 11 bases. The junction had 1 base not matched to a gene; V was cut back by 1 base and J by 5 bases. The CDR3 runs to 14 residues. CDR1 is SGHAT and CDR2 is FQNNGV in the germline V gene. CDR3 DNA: TGTGCCAGCAGCTTAGTACTAGCGGGAGACGAGCAGTACTTC. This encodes CASSLVLAGDEQYF.

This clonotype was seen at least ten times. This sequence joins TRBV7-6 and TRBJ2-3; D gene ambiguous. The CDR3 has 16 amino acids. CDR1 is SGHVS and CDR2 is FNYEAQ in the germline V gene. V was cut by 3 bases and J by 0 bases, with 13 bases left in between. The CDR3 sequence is CASSFQPTVSTDTQYF. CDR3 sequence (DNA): TGTGCCAGCAGCTTTCAACCTACGGTTAGCACAGATACGCAGTATTTT. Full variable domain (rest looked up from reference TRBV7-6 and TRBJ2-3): GAGVSQSPRYKVTKRGQDVALRCDPISGHVSLYWYRQALGQGPEFLTYFNYEAQQDKSGLPNDRFSAERPEGSISTLTIQRTEQRDSAMYRCASSFQPTVSTDTQYFGPGTRLTVL.

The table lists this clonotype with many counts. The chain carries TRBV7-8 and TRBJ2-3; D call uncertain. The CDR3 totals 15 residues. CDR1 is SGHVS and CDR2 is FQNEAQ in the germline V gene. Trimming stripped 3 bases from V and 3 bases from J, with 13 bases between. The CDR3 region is CASSFALTWTDTQYF. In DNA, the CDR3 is TGTGCCAGCAGCTTTGCATTGACTTGGACAGATACGCAGTATTTT.